These T cell receptor beta chains were read from a single sample in a study of T cell responses to AZD1222 COVID-19 vaccine. The method was immunoSEQ multiplex PCR; TCRdb's version includes in-frame clones alone and lacks a portion of them. This sample carries roughly 110,000 clones, 87% of them seen once, and the ten largest clones take around 4.7%. The specimen was peripheral blood, collected 28 days after the second AZD1222 dose. The receptors derive from an adult who received the AZD1222 COVID-19 vaccine. Both conserved end residues are part of each CDR3. Each record gives: clone size, J gene, D gene, V gene, CDR3 protein, CDR3 DNA. The D gene is left open where the match is weak. Clone size is shown for a subset of rows, as once, few, many or a class of expanded clone.

>NA|TRBJ2-2|TRBD1|TRBV5-1
CASSLAGDRVYTGELFF
TGCGCCAGCAGCTTGGCGGGGGACAGGGTGTATACCGGGGAGCTGTTTTTT
>NA|TRBJ2-5|NA|TRBV4-2
CASSQNGQQETQYF
TGTGCCAGCAGCCAAAATGGACAGCAAGAGACCCAGTACTTC
>NA|TRBJ2-5|NA|TRBV3-1/TRBV3-2
CASSQDSLDGETQYF
TGTGCCAGCAGCCAAGACTCCCTTGACGGGGAGACCCAGTACTTC
>once|TRBJ1-3|NA|TRBV18
CASSPGPSGNTIYF
TGTGCCAGCTCACCGGGGCCGTCTGGAAACACCATATATTTT
>NA|TRBJ2-5|NA|TRBV4-3
CASSQWGAGETQYF
TGCGCCAGCAGCCAATGGGGGGCCGGAGAGACCCAGTACTTC
>NA|TRBJ2-1|TRBD1|TRBV9
CASSVGQVYNEQFF
TGTGCCAGCAGCGTTGGACAGGTTTACAATGAGCAGTTCTTC
>once|TRBJ2-5|TRBD1|TRBV4-1
CASSQGPYFSGTGVETQYF
TGCGCCAGCAGCCAGGGTCCTTATTTCTCCGGGACAGGGGTAGAGACCCAGTACTTC
>NA|TRBJ2-2|NA|TRBV10-3
CAIRSELNTGELFF
TGTGCCATCAGGTCGGAGCTAAACACCGGGGAGCTGTTTTTT
>NA|TRBJ2-7|NA|TRBV19
CASSSLFLNRVEQYF
TGTGCCAGTAGTAGTCTCTTTCTTAACAGGGTCGAGCAGTACTTC
>NA|TRBJ1-2|TRBD1|TRBV19
CASSMGQGGTLGYGYTF
TGTGCCAGTAGTATGGGACAGGGGGGAACTCTGGGCTATGGCTACACCTTC
>few|TRBJ1-6|NA|TRBV5-4
CASSPRQDSPLHF
TGTGCCAGCAGCCCCCGACAAGATTCACCCCTCCACTTT
>NA|TRBJ1-5|NA|TRBV27
CASSLEGGRGQPQHF
TGTGCCAGCAGTTTAGAGGGGGGGCGGGGTCAGCCCCAGCATTTT
>once|TRBJ1-2|NA|TRBV29-1
CSVEATEETNYGYTF
TGCAGCGTTGAAGCTACGGAAGAAACTAACTATGGCTACACCTTC